This entry concerns a single TCR beta chain. The target antigen is unknown. One junction end does not reproduce the germline sequence, and a read error may be involved. Other DNA sequences in this specimen translate into the identical CDR3. Per germline, CDR1 MNHNY and CDR2 SVGAGI (reference sequence). The CDR3 length is 13 residues. The record originates from a study of radiotherapy plus CTLA-4 blockade in lung cancer. Across the study: The study recorded objective responses in about 18% of patients and disease control in approximately 33%.

General study points: Researchers report tumor-derived TCR clones expanding in blood after radiotherapy plus ipilimumab. Early clone dynamics of blood T cells, plus interferon-beta, reportedly predicted response best.

Ipilimumab CTLA-4 blockade and focal radiation were given to patients with chemo-refractory metastatic non-small-cell lung cancer. Measured with immunoSEQ multiplex PCR; TCRdb has only the in-frame clones, and not every one. The sample lists 90,000 to 95,000 clones, 83% occurring once. The sequence derives from a human donor with non-small cell lung cancer who had stable disease on radiotherapy plus ipilimumab. This specimen was peripheral blood, taken from a patient treated with radiotherapy plus ipilimumab. The chain couples TRBV6-6 to TRBJ1-1, with a weak D call TRBD1 (5 bases). The CDR3 region has the DNA TGTGCCAGCAGTTTCCAGGGAAACACCGAAGCTTTCTTT. This translates into CASSFQGNTEAFF.